This T cell receptor delta chain was identified during a study of DNA immune sequencing with unique molecular identifiers. The study's findings and limits: TRDV2 paired with TRDJ1 was the most common TRD rearrangement among healthy donor clonotypes.

Primers for all 8 TRDV and 4 TRDJ genes amplified genomic DNA in 32-plex. A 12-nucleotide UMI was added during approximately 3 barcoding PCR cycles before adapter PCR. TCRdb re-called the multiplex PCR reads via CATT. The data contain 4,000 to 5,500 delta-chain clones, roughly a tenth of them singletons. This CDR3 spans 14 amino acids. Germline V gene data show CDR1 as GEAIGNYY and CDR2 as EKD. Regarding this clone: Its antigen is still unknown. The mismatch at residue 11 between this DNA's translation and the TCRdb protein of a much larger clone likely reflects a read error; the protein shown is translated from the DNA.

Sample: gamma-delta T cells enriched from blood buffy coat, or unenriched PBMCs (not recorded which). The receptor was isolated from a human donor in good health. V and J are TRDV2 and TRDJ1; no clear D gene. The CDR3 DNA sequence: TGTGCCTGTGATTCGGTAGAGAACACCGATAGACTCATCTTT. It yields the protein CACDSVENTDRLIF.